The sample holds many counts of the clone carrying this T cell receptor beta chain. What it recognizes is unknown. The authors built TCR beta libraries using iRepertoire HTBI primers and Arm-PCR of CDR3 regions. TCRdb reprocessed the multiplex PCR reads via MiXCR and lists one record per CDR3 protein. The sample lists more than 300,000 distinct CDR3 sequences, roughly a sixth occurring once. The V end was cut by 1 base, the J end by 4 bases, with 27 bases between. In germline, CDR1 is MNHEY, CDR2 SMNVEV (reference sequence). The CDR3 consists of 20 residues. The time point was: newly diagnosed GD, antithyroid drugs for less than 3 months. Extracted RNA from PBMCs served as the source of the TCR library. Patients came from an endocrinology department in Xi'an, China. The data are from a study of regulatory T cells in long-lasting Graves disease. Study-level results: Among the persistent patients, 2,500 to 3,500 public clonotypes were shared, more than the approximately 970 shared among new patients. Persistent Graves' patients had lower TCR diversity than newly diagnosed ones. Persistent disease favored TRBV28, TRBJ1-2 and TRBJ2-5.

The chain employs TRBV27 and TRBJ2-3; the D is unclear. The sequencing used peripheral blood mononuclear cells (PBMCs), collected at new diagnosis, from a patient treated with antithyroid drugs. The receptor comes from a female donor with Graves disease. CDR3 sequence reads: CASSLWPPIASLPEPDTQYF. The CDR3, as DNA: TGTGCCAGCAGTTTATGGCCCCCTATCGCTTCCCTCCCTGAACCAGATACGCAGTATTTT.